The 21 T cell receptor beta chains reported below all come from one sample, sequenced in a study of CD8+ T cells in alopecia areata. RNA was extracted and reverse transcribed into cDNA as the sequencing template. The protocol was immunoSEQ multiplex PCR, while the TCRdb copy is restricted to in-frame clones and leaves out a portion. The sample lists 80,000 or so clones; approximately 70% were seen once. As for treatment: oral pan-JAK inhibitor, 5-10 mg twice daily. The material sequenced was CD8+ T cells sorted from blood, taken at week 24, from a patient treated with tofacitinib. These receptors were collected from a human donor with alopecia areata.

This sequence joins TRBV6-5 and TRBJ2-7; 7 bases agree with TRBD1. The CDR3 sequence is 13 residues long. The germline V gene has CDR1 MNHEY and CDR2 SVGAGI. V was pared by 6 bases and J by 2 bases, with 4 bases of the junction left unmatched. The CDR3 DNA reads TGTGCCAGCAGCTCAACAGGGGCCTACGAGCAGTACTTC. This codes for CASSSTGAYEQYF.

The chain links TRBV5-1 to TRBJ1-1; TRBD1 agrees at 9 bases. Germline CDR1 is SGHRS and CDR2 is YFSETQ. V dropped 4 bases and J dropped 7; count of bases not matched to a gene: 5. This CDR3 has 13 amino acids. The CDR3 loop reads CASSPGTGSEAFF. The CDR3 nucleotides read TGCGCCAGCAGCCCAGGGACAGGGAGTGAAGCTTTCTTT.

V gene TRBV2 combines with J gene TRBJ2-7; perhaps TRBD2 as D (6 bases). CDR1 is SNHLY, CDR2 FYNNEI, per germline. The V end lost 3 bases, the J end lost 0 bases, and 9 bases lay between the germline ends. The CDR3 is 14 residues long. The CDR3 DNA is TGTGCCAGCAGTGATGGGGGGAACTCCTACGAGCAGTACTTC. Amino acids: CASSDGGNSYEQYF.

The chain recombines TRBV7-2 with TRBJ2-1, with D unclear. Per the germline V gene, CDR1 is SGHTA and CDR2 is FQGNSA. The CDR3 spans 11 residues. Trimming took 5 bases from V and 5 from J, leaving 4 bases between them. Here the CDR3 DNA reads TGTGCCAGCAGCGACAACAATGAGCAGTTCTTC. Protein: CASSDNNEQFF.

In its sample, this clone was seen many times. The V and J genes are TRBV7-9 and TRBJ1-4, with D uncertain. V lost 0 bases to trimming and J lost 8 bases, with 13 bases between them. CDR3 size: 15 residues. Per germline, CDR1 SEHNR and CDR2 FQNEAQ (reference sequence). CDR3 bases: TGTGCCAGCAGCTTAGCTGTGCAGGAGGAGGAAAAACTGTTTTTT. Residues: CASSLAVQEEEKLFF.

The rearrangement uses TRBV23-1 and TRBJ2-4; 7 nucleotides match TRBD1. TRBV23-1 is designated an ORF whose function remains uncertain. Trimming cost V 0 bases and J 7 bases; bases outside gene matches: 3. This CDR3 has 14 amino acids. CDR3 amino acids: CASSQSGRGNIQYF. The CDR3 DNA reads TGCGCCAGCAGTCAATCGGGCAGGGGGAACATTCAGTACTTC.

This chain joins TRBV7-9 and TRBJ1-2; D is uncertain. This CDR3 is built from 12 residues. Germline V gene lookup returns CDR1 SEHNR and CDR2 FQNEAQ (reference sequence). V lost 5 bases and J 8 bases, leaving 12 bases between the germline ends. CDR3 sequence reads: CASSPGGGGYTF. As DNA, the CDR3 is TGTGCCAGCAGCCCGGGTGGTGGAGGCTACACCTTC.

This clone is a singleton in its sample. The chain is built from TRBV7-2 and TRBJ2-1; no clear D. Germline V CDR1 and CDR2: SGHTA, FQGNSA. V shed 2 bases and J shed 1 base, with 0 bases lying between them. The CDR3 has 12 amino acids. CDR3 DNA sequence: TGTGCCAGCAGCTTATCCTACAATGAGCAGTTCTTC. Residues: CASSLSYNEQFF.

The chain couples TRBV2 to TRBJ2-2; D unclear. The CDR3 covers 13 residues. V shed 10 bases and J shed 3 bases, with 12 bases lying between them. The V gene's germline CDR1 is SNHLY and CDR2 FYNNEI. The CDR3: CATETGYTGELFF. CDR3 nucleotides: TGTGCCACCGAGACTGGGTACACCGGGGAGCTGTTTTTT.

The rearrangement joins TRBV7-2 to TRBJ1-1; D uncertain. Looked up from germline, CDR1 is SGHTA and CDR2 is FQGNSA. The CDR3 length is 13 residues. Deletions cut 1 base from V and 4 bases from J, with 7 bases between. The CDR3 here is CASSLEWTTEAFF. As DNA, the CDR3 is TGTGCCAGCAGCTTAGAATGGACCACTGAAGCTTTCTTT. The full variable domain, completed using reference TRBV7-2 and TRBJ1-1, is GAGVSQSPSNKVTEKGKDVELRCDPISGHTALYWYRQSLGQGLEFLIYFQGNSAPDKSGLPSDRFSAERTGGSVSTLTIQRTQQEDSAVYLCASSLEWTTEAFFGQGTRLTVV.

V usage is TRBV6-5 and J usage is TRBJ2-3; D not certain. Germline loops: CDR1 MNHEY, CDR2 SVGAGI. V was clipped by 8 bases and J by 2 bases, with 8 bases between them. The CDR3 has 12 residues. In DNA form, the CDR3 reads TGTGCCAGCTCCTATACCACAGATACGCAGTATTTT. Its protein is CASSYTTDTQYF.

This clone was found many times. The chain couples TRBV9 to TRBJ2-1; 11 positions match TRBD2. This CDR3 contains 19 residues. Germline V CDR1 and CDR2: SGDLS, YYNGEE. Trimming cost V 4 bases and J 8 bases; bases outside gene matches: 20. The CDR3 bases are TGTGCCAGCAGCCGTAACCCAGGGGTACTAGCGGGAGAATTCTATGAGCAGTTCTTC. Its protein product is CASSRNPGVLAGEFYEQFF.

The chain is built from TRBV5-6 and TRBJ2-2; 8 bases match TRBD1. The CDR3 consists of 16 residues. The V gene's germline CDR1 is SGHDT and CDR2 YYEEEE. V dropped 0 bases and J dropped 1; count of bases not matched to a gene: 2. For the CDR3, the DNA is TGTGCCAGCAGCTTGGCTGGACAGGGGAACACCGGGGAGCTGTTTTTT. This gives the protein CASSLAGQGNTGELFF.

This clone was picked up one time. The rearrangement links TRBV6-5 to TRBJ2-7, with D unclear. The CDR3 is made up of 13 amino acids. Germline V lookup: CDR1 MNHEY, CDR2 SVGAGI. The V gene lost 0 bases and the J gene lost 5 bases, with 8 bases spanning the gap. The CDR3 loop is CASSYSRMNEQYF. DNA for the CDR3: TGTGCCAGCAGTTACTCGAGAATGAACGAGCAGTACTTC.

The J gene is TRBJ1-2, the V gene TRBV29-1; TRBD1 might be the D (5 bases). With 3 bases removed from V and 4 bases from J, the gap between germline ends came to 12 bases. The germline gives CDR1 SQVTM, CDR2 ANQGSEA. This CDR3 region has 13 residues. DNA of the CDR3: TGCAGCGTTGATATGGAGGGGTTCTATGGCTACACCTTC. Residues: CSVDMEGFYGYTF. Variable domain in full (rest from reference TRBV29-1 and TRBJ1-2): SAVISQKPSRDICQRGTSLTIQCQVDSQVTMMFWYRQQPGQSLTLIATANQGSEATYESGFVIDKFPISRPNLTFSTLTVSNMSPEDSSIYLCSVDMEGFYGYTFGSGTRLTVV.

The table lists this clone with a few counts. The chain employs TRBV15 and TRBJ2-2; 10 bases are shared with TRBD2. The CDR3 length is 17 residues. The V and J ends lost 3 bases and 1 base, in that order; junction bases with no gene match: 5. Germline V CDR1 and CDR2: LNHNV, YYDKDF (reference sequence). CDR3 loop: CATSSSSGGMNTGELFF. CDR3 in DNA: TGTGCCACCAGCAGCTCTAGCGGGGGAATGAACACCGGGGAGCTGTTTTTT. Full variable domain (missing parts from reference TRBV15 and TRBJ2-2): DAMVIQNPRYQVTQFGKPVTLSCSQTLNHNVMYWYQQKSSQAPKLLFHYYDKDFNNEADTPDNFQSRRPNTSFCFLDIRSPGLGDTAMYLCATSSSSGGMNTGELFFGEGSRLTVL.

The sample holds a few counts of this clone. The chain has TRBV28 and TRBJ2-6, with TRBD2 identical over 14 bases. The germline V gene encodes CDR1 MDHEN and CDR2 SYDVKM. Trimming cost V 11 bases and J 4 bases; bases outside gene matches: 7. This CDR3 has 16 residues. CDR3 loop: CAVGLAGVAGANVLTF. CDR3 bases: TGTGCCGTGGGACTAGCGGGAGTAGCCGGGGCCAACGTCCTGACTTTC.

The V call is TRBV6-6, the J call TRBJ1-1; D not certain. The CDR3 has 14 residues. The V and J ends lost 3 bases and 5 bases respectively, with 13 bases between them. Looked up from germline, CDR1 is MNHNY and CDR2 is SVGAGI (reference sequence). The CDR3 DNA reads TGTGCCAGCAGTTATGGAGGAATTCAAACTGAAGCTTTCTTT. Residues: CASSYGGIQTEAFF.

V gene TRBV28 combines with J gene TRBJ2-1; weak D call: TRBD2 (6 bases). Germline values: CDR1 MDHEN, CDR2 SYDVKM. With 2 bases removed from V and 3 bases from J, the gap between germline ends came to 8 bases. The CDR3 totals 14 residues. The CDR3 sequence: CASSLAGNYNEQFF. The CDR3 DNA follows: TGTGCCAGCAGTTTAGCGGGAAACTACAATGAGCAGTTCTTC.

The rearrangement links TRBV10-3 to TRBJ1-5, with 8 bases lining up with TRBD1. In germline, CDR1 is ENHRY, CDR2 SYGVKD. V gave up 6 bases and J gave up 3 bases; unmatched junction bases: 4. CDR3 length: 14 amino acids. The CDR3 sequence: CAIRETGANQPQHF. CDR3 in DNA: TGTGCCATCAGGGAGACAGGGGCCAATCAGCCCCAGCATTTT.

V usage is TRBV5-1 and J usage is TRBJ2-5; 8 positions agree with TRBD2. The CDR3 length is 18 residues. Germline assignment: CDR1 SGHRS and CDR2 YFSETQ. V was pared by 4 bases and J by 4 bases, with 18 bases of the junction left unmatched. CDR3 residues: CASSTKLAGPSYGETQYF. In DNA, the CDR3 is TGCGCCAGCAGCACAAAATTAGCGGGACCATCTTATGGAGAGACCCAGTACTTC.